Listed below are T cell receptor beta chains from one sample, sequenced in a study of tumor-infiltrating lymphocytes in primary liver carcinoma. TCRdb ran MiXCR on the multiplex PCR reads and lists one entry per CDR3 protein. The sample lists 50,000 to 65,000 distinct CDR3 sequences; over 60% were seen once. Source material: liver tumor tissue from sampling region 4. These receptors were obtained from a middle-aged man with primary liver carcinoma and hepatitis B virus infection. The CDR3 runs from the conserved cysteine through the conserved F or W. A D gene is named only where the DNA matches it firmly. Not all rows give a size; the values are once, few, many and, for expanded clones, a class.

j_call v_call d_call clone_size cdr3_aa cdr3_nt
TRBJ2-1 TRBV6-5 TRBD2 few CASSYSGTSGGGNEQFF TGTGCCAGCAGTTACTCCGGGACTAGCGGGGGAGGGAATGAGCAGTTCTTC
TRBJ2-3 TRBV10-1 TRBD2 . CASSETSGTADTQHF TGCGCCAGCAGTGAGACTAGCGGGACGGCAGATACGCAGCACTTT
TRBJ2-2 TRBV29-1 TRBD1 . CSVGRQGRGGELFF TGTAGCGTTGGGAGACAGGGACGGGGCGGGGAGCTGTTTTTT
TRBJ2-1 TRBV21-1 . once CASRPTRNEQFF TGTGCCAGTAGACCGACAAGGAATGAGCAGTTCTTC
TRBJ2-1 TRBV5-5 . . CVGSLVPGRYNEQFF TGTGTCGGAAGCTTGGTTCCCGGACGGTACAATGAGCAGTTCTTC
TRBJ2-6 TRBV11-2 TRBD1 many CASSRRTGFVSGANVLTF TGTGCCAGCAGCCGACGGACAGGGTTTGTGTCTGGGGCCAACGTCCTGACTTTC
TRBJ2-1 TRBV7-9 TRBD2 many CASSNPLAGGRNEQFF TGTGCCAGCAGCAACCCACTAGCGGGAGGTCGCAATGAGCAGTTCTTC
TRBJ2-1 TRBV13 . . CASTLNDEQFF TGTGCCAGCACCTTAAATGATGAGCAGTTCTTC
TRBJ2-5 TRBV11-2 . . CASSRWIGPAETQYF TGTGCCAGCAGTCGTTGGATCGGTCCCGCTGAGACCCAGTACTTC
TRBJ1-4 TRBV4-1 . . CASGQDRGRGGEKLSF TGTGCCAGCGGCCAAGACCGAGGCAGGGGAGGTGAAAAACTGTCTTTT
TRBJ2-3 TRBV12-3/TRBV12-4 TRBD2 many CASSAGTSGLGTQYF TGTGCCAGCAGTGCCGGGACTAGCGGGTTGGGTACGCAGTATTTT
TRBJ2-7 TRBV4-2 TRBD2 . CASIGKPGLAVGPHEQYF TGTGCCAGTATTGGAAAACCGGGACTAGCGGTAGGGCCACACGAGCAGTACTTC
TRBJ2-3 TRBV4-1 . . CASSLLGAAYDMQYF TGCGCCAGCAGCCTCCTTGGGGCTGCCTATGATATGCAGTATTTT
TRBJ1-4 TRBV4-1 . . CASSQGDSTEKLLF TGTGCCAGCAGCCAGGGTGACAGTACCGAAAAATTGCTTTTT
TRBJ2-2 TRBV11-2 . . CASSLPLGGVDIGELFF TGTGCCAGCAGCTTACCATTAGGAGGGGTGGACATCGGGGAGCTGTTTTTT
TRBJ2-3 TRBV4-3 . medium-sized CASSHETDTQYF TGCGCCAGCAGCCATGAGACCGATACGCAGTATTTT
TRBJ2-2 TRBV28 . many CASSFPQGHSTGELFF TGTGCCAGCAGTTTTCCTCAGGGACACTCAACCGGGGAGCTGTTTTTT
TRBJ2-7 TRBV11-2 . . CASGFDGASYEQYF TGTGCCAGCGGCTTCGACGGAGCTTCCTACGAGCAGTACTTC
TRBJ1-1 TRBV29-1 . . CNVPAGWGMNTEAFF TGCAACGTTCCCGCAGGGTGGGGCATGAACACTGAAGCTTTCTTT
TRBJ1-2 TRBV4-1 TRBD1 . CASSRGQRGGYTF TGCGCCAGCAGCAGGGGACAGAGGGGTGGCTACACCTTC
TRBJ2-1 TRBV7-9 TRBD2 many CASSPGTSGGSSYNEQFF TGTGCCAGCAGCCCCGGGACTAGCGGGGGAAGCTCCTACAATGAGCAGTTCTTC
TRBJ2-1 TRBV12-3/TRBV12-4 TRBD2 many CASYLAGGPMNEQFF TGTGCCAGCTACTTAGCGGGAGGGCCGATGAATGAGCAGTTCTTC
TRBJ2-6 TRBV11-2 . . CVSGLDLGAGANVLTF TGTGTCAGCGGTTTAGATCTCGGGGCTGGGGCCAACGTCCTGACTTTC
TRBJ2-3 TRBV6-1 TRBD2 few CASSDSRLAGEADTQYF TGTGCCAGCAGTGATTCTAGACTAGCGGGAGAAGCAGATACGCAGTATTTT
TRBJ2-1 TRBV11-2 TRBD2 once CTGSLSGSSKEQFF TGTACCGGCAGCTTGAGCGGGAGCTCCAAAGAGCAGTTCTTC
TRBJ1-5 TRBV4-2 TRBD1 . CASSQGEGSGQLSNQFQHF TGTGCCAGCAGCCAAGGGGAGGGCTCGGGACAGCTTAGCAATCAGTTCCAGCATTTT
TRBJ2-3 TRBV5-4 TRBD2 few CASSSLAGGPTDTRYF TGTGCCAGCAGCTCGCTCGCGGGAGGGCCCACAGATACGCGGTATTTT
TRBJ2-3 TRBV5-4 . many CASSLTSSLDTQYF TGTGCCAGCAGCTTGACTAGCAGTCTAGATACGCAGTATTTT
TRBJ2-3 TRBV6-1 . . CASSSSIAEREYF TGTGCCAGCAGCAGCTCTATAGCGGAGAGGGAGTATTTT
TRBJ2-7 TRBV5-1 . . CASSLLGRDEQYF TGCGCCAGCAGCTTGTTGGGCAGGGACGAGCAGTACTTC
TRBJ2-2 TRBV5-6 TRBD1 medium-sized CASSSGTGVTGELFF TGTGCCAGCAGCTCCGGGACAGGGGTGACCGGGGAGCTGTTTTTT
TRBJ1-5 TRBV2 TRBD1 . CASSGTGDAQPQHF TGCGCCAGCAGTGGGACAGGGGATGCTCAGCCCCAGCATTTT
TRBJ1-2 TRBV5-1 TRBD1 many CASSSTGFRVDGYTF TGCGCCAGCAGTTCGACAGGGTTTCGGGTTGACGGCTACACCTTC
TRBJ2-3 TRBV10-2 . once CSSKGSPGTDTQYF TGTTCCAGCAAGGGCTCACCGGGCACAGATACGCAGTATTTT
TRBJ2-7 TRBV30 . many CAWSVGEGEQYF TGTGCCTGGAGTGTAGGAGAGGGCGAGCAGTACTTC
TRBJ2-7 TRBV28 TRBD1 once CASIRTGSSYEQYF TGTGCAAGCATCAGGACAGGGAGCTCCTACGAGCAGTACTTC
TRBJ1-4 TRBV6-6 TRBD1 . CASSSDRVNGKLFF TGTGCCAGCAGTTCAGACAGGGTTAATGGAAAACTGTTTTTT
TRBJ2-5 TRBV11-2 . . CARGQTPGGGKETQCF TGTGCCAGAGGCCAAACTCCTGGTGGGGGGAAAGAGACCCAGTGCTTC
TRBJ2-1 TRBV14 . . CANSAVVGWINNEQFF TGTGCCAACAGTGCCGTAGTGGGATGGATAAACAATGAGCAGTTCTTC
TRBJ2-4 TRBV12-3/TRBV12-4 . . CASSYGVGDIAKNIQYF TGTGCCAGCAGTTATGGGGTGGGGGACATAGCCAAAAACATTCAGTACTTC
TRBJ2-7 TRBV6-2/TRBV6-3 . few CASREDSHKEQYF TGTGCCAGCAGGGAGGACTCCCACAAGGAGCAGTACTTC
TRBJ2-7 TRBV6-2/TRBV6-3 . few CASSYKVPYEQYF TGTGCCAGTAGTTACAAGGTACCCTATGAGCAGTACTTC
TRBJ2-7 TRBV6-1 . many CASSRSTAASSYEQYF TGTGCCAGCAGTCGCTCAACGGCTGCGAGCTCCTACGAGCAGTACTTC
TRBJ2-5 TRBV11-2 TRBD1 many CASSSGQPQETQYF TGTGCCAGCAGCTCGGGACAGCCCCAAGAGACCCAGTACTTC
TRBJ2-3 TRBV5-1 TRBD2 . CASSLLASTDAQYF TGCGCCAGCAGCTTACTAGCGAGCACAGATGCGCAGTATTTT